This entry lists 28 T cell receptor beta chains sequenced from one sample in a study of blood T cell repertoires in COVID-19. TCRdb's table, derived via immunoSEQ multiplex PCR, lists solely in-frame clones and lacks some. This table has 150,000 to 200,000 clones, roughly nine tenths appearing once. The material sequenced was PBMCs or T cells enriched from blood (not recorded which). These TCRs come from a human donor with acute COVID-19. The donor label of this sample is uncertain.

This clone was seen once. The V call is TRBV2, the J call TRBJ2-5; TRBD2 might be the D (5 bases). This CDR3 contains 12 residues. Germline V gene lookup returns CDR1 SNHLY and CDR2 FYNNEI. Trimming removed 6 bases from V and 6 bases from J, with 11 bases in between. The CDR3 nucleotides are TGTGCCAGCAGGAGGGCGGAGAAGACCCAGTACTTC. It is translated as CASRRAEKTQYF.

The chain is built from TRBV6-5 and TRBJ1-1; 9 bases fit TRBD1. The junction had 7 bases not matched to a gene; V was cut back by 10 bases and J by 1 base. The CDR3 extends over 14 amino acids. Germline CDR1 is MNHEY and CDR2 is SVGAGI. The DNA of the CDR3 is TGTGCCACCAACTGGGGACAGGGGAACACTGAAGCTTTCTTT. As protein: CATNWGQGNTEAFF.

This clone appeared a few times. This chain joins TRBV7-2 and TRBJ2-7; 7 nucleotides match TRBD2. Trimming took 5 bases from V and 3 from J; bases not matched to a gene: 1. This CDR3 has 12 amino acids. CDR1 is SGHTA and CDR2 is FQGNSA in the germline V gene. CDR3 coding DNA: TGTGCCAGCAGCCAGCGGGGCTACGAGCAGTACTTC. It yields the protein CASSQRGYEQYF.

This clone appeared a single time. V and J are TRBV29-1 and TRBJ1-1; 9 nucleotides match TRBD1. V lost 6 bases to trimming and J lost 0 bases; unmatched junction nucleotides: 11. Germline V lookup: CDR1 SQVTM, CDR2 ANQGSEA. The CDR3 length is 16 residues. The CDR3 region has the DNA TGCAGCGTCTTCGGGGGGACAGGGCGGATGAACACTGAAGCTTTCTTT. It is translated as CSVFGGTGRMNTEAFF.

The genes are TRBV7-2 and TRBJ1-3; the match to TRBD1 covers 9 bases. The CDR3 covers 15 residues. V lost 4 bases and J lost 8; bases outside the gene matches: 9. Germline V gene sequence: CDR1 SGHTA, CDR2 FQGNSA. The DNA of the CDR3 is TGTGCCAGCAGCTACCGGGACAGGGATTGGGACACCATATATTTT. It yields the protein CASSYRDRDWDTIYF.

The chain uses TRBV27 and TRBJ2-1, with 8 positions matching TRBD2. The junction had 20 bases not matched to a gene; V was cut back by 8 bases and J by 11 bases. This CDR3 is 16 amino acids long. The germline CDR1 and CDR2 sequences are MNHEY and SMNVEV (reference sequence). Written as DNA, the CDR3 is TGTGCCAGCTCCCCTCAGGCTGGCGGGGGGATCGTGAAGCAGTTCTTC. Protein product: CASSPQAGGGIVKQFF.

V gene TRBV11-2 combines with J gene TRBJ2-5, with 11 bases aligning to TRBD2. Losses at the gene ends were 1 base for V and 3 bases for J; bases not matched to a gene: 10. This CDR3 has 18 residues. The V gene's germline CDR1 is SGHAT and CDR2 FQNNGV. The CDR3 region is CASSLVPRLAGGKETQYF. The CDR3 bases are TGTGCCAGCAGCTTAGTCCCCAGGCTAGCGGGGGGTAAAGAGACCCAGTACTTC.

V is TRBV4-1 and J is TRBJ1-3, with D perhaps TRBD1 (5 bases). The germline V and J ends were trimmed by 2 bases and 0 bases, with 17 bases remaining between them. This CDR3 is built from 18 residues. Germline V gene lookup returns CDR1 MGHRA and CDR2 YSYEKL. DNA for the CDR3: TGCGCCAGCAGCCAATTCTCTTACAGGAGACTCTCTGGAAACACCATATATTTT. Its protein product is CASSQFSYRRLSGNTIYF.

This clone occurred once. The chain links TRBV7-3 to TRBJ2-7, with a possible D match to TRBD2 (5 bases). CDR3 size: 16 residues. Trimming took 1 base from V and 0 from J, leaving 13 bases between them. The germline V gene encodes CDR1 SGHTA and CDR2 FQGTGA. The CDR3 sequence: CASSLNSDILSYEQYF. CDR3 coding DNA: TGTGCCAGCAGCTTAAATAGCGACATCCTCTCCTACGAGCAGTACTTC.

The genes are TRBV7-6 and TRBJ1-1, with 8 bases identical to TRBD1. The CDR3 is made up of 16 amino acids. V trimming: 1 base; J trimming: 2 bases; junction bases outside the gene matches: 6. In germline, CDR1 is SGHVS, CDR2 FNYEAQ. The CDR3 is CASSLVEQGGNTEAFF. The CDR3 DNA reads TGTGCCAGCAGCTTAGTTGAACAGGGGGGAAACACTGAAGCTTTCTTT.

The sample holds a few counts of this clone. The V gene is TRBV10-3, the J gene TRBJ1-1; 8 nucleotides align to TRBD1. The CDR3 is made up of 13 amino acids. From germline, CDR1 is ENHRY and CDR2 SYGVKD. The ends lost 3 bases at V and 5 bases at J; junction bases unmatched: 2. The CDR3 reads CAISDRGQTEAFF. The CDR3 DNA sequence: TGTGCCATCAGTGACAGGGGGCAGACTGAAGCTTTCTTT.

The chain has TRBV18 and TRBJ1-5; D uncertain. This CDR3 has 15 amino acids. CDR1 KGHSH and CDR2 LQKENI come from the germline V gene. V shed 3 bases and J shed 0 bases, with 9 bases lying between them. CDR3 residues: CASSPGGDSNQPQHF. Here the CDR3 DNA reads TGTGCCAGCTCACCTGGCGGAGATAGCAATCAGCCCCAGCATTTT.

This clone was seen only a few times. The V and J genes are TRBV19 and TRBJ2-7, with D possibly TRBD2 on 6 matching bases. The CDR3 is 13 amino acids. The germline gives CDR1 LNHDA, CDR2 SQIVND (reference sequence). The V gene lost 4 bases and the J gene lost 6 bases, with 13 bases spanning the gap. CDR3 sequence reads: CASSTSRSGEQYF. In DNA, the CDR3 is TGTGCCAGTAGTACCTCTCGTAGCGGCGAGCAGTACTTC. The full variable domain, its missing parts supplied by reference TRBV19 and TRBJ2-7, is DGGITQSPKYLFRKEGQNVTLSCEQNLNHDAMYWYRQDPGQGLRLIYYSQIVNDFQKGDIAEGYSVSREKKESFPLTVTSAQKNPTAFYLCASSTSRSGEQYFGPGTRLTVT.

This chain uses TRBV3-1 (or the pseudogene TRBV3-2) with TRBJ2-2; a possible D gene is TRBD2 (7 bases). V dropped 4 bases and J dropped 5 bases, with 14 bases sitting between them. The germline V gene encodes CDR1 LGHDT and CDR2 YNNKEL (reference sequence). CDR3 length equals 15 residues. CDR3 DNA sequence: TGTGCCAGCAGCCTCGGGGGGCCAGAAACCGGGGAGCTGTTTTTT. This encodes CASSLGGPETGELFF.

This clone appeared once. V and J are TRBV27 and TRBJ2-3; the match to TRBD2 covers 12 bases. Germline CDR1 is MNHEY and CDR2 is SMNVEV (reference sequence). Trimming cost V 8 bases and J 6 bases; bases outside gene matches: 6. The CDR3 runs 14 residues. For the CDR3, the DNA is TGTGCCAGCGGCCCTAGCGGGGGGGTGGATACGCAGTATTTT. Translating gives CASGPSGGVDTQYF.

CDR3 in amino acids: CASSPGGGRNYGYTF. The CDR3 DNA sequence: TGTGCCAGCTCACCAGGGGGCGGCAGGAACTATGGCTACACCTTC. The chain recombines TRBV18 with TRBJ1-2; a weak D match, TRBD1 (6 bases). V was pared by 2 bases and J by 2 bases, with 12 bases between. CDR1 is KGHSH, CDR2 LQKENI, per germline. The CDR3 length is 15 residues.

This clone has a handful of counts. V is TRBV7-9 and J is TRBJ2-2, with D tentatively TRBD2 (5 bases). V was cut by 1 base and J by 6 bases, with 15 bases left in between. Looked up from germline, CDR1 is SEHNR and CDR2 is FQNEAQ (reference sequence). This CDR3 has 16 amino acids. The CDR3 reads CASSLGRARDAGELFF. CDR3 DNA sequence: TGTGCCAGCAGCTTAGGGCGGGCGAGGGATGCCGGGGAGCTGTTTTTT.

The rearrangement links TRBV14 to TRBJ1-2; D perhaps matches TRBD1 (6 bases). V lost 1 base and J 3 bases, leaving 18 bases between the germline ends. The germline gives CDR1 SGHDN, CDR2 FVKESK. The CDR3 runs 17 residues. CDR3 protein: CASSQVGGAPRDYGYTF. CDR3 sequence (DNA): TGTGCCAGCAGCCAAGTGGGGGGGGCCCCCCGCGACTATGGCTACACCTTC.

The chain carries TRBV18 and TRBJ2-5; TRBD1 matches at 9 bases. Germline values: CDR1 KGHSH, CDR2 LQKENI. There are 16 residues in the CDR3. The J segment lost 4 bases and the V segment lost 3 bases, leaving 9 bases of the junction unmatched. The CDR3 here is CASSPPGQGWTETQYF. CDR3 in DNA: TGTGCCAGCTCACCGCCGGGACAGGGTTGGACAGAGACCCAGTACTTC.

The chain couples TRBV7-3 to TRBJ2-2; D is uncertain. This CDR3 spans 14 amino acids. The germline CDR1 and CDR2 sequences are SGHTA and FQGTGA. The V and J ends lost 2 bases and 3 bases respectively, with 7 bases between them. In nucleotides, the CDR3 is TGTGCCAGCAGCTTATATTTCGACACCGGGGAGCTGTTTTTT. This gives the protein CASSLYFDTGELFF.

The gene calls are TRBV9 and TRBJ1-2, with 10 bases that match TRBD1. The CDR3 is 16 residues long. Per germline, CDR1 SGDLS and CDR2 YYNGEE. Unmatched junction bases numbered 7, after V lost 2 bases and J lost 3 bases. CDR3 residues: CASSVRDRGGYYGYTF. The CDR3, as DNA: TGTGCCAGCAGCGTTAGGGACAGGGGAGGTTACTATGGCTACACCTTC.

The V gene is TRBV4-1, the J gene TRBJ1-1, with D unclear. V shed 1 base and J shed 5 bases, with 17 bases lying between them. Germline lookup yields CDR1 MGHRA and CDR2 YSYEKL. This CDR3 contains 16 residues. CDR3 coding DNA: TGCGCCAGCAGCCAAGGAGTAGACCCCGTGAGGACTGAAGCTTTCTTT. Residues: CASSQGVDPVRTEAFF.

The chain is built from TRBV7-2 and TRBJ2-1, with 7 nucleotides matching TRBD2. Germline-derived CDR1 and CDR2 are SGHTA and FQGNSA. This CDR3 has 15 residues. V lost 1 base to trimming and J lost 5 bases; unmatched junction nucleotides: 5. The CDR3 protein is CASSLGIAGDNEQFF. In DNA form, the CDR3 reads TGTGCCAGCAGCTTAGGGATAGCGGGCGACAATGAGCAGTTCTTC. Combining the CDR3 with reference TRBV7-2 and TRBJ2-1 gives the whole variable domain GAGVSQSPSNKVTEKGKDVELRCDPISGHTALYWYRQSLGQGLEFLIYFQGNSAPDKSGLPSDRFSAERTGGSVSTLTIQRTQQEDSAVYLCASSLGIAGDNEQFFGPGTRLTVL.

The CDR3 loop reads CASSGQGGSGYTF. The CDR3 DNA follows: TGTGCCAGCAGTGGACAGGGTGGAAGTGGCTACACCTTC. This chain uses TRBV27 with TRBJ1-2; 8 positions agree with TRBD1. This CDR3 comprises 13 residues. Germline V gene data show CDR1 as MNHEY and CDR2 as SMNVEV (reference sequence). After removal of 5 bases from V and 7 bases from J, the junction contained 6 bases not matched to a gene.

This clone was counted between two and nine times. The genes are TRBV7-8 and TRBJ1-5; tentatively, D is TRBD1 (5 bases). Germline assignment: CDR1 SGHVS and CDR2 FQNEAQ. V was shortened by 3 bases and J by 6 bases, with 15 bases between the two germline ends. The CDR3 runs to 15 residues. The DNA of the CDR3 is TGTGCCAGCAGCTTCGGGGGTCGAGGGGTTCAGCCCCAGCATTTT. Its translation: CASSFGGRGVQPQHF. The variable domain in full, with the rest retrieved from reference TRBV7-8 and TRBJ1-5, is GAGVSQSPRYKVAKRGQDVALRCDPISGHVSLFWYQQALGQGPEFLTYFQNEAQLDKSGLPSDRFFAERPEGSVSTLKIQRTQQEDSAVYLCASSFGGRGVQPQHFGDGTRLSIL.

The chain carries TRBV28 and TRBJ1-4; D not resolved. Trimming stripped 4 bases from V and 8 bases from J, with 14 bases between. This CDR3 region has 14 residues. Per germline, CDR1 MDHEN and CDR2 SYDVKM. Here the CDR3 reads CASSSPTISEKLFF. DNA of the CDR3: TGTGCCAGCAGTTCTCCGACAATCAGCGAAAAACTGTTTTTT.

V gene TRBV5-8 combines with J gene TRBJ1-5, with no clear D. Germline CDR1 and CDR2: SGHTS and YDEGEE. With 4 bases removed from V and 10 bases from J, the gap between germline ends came to 12 bases. The CDR3 is made up of 12 amino acids. The CDR3 sequence is CASSRRGDPQHF. The CDR3 region has the DNA TGTGCCAGCAGCCGACGGGGAGATCCCCAGCATTTT.

This chain uses TRBV7-8 with TRBJ1-6, with D possibly matching TRBD1 (5 bases). V was shortened by 5 bases and J by 7 bases, with 18 bases between the two germline ends. The germline CDR1 and CDR2 sequences are SGHVS and FQNEAQ. The CDR3 has 16 residues. CDR3 DNA sequence: TGTGCCAGCAGCCTAAAAAGGGGATCCCAGAATTCACCCCTCCACTTT. Its translation is CASSLKRGSQNSPLHF.